A selection of T cell receptor beta chains follows, all from one sample in a study of CD8+ T cells in alopecia areata. The protocol was immunoSEQ multiplex PCR, while the TCRdb copy is restricted to in-frame clones and leaves out a portion. The table includes some 200,000 clones, roughly 64% detected once. The sequencing used CD4+ T cells sorted from blood, collected at week 24, from a patient treated with tofacitinib. Every receptor here comes from a human donor with alopecia areata. Both conserved end residues are part of each CDR3. A D gene is named only where the DNA matches it firmly. The listing skips clone size in some rows; elsewhere it reads once, few, many or a size class.

j_call: TRBJ2-1
cdr3_length: 15
d_call: .
clone_size: few
v_call: TRBV29-1
cdr3_nt: TGCAGCGTTGGCGGGGGCCCTAGCTCCTACAATGAGCAGTTCTTC
cdr3_aa: CSVGGGPSSYNEQFF

j_call: TRBJ1-4
cdr3_length: 15
d_call: TRBD1
clone_size: .
v_call: TRBV7-2
cdr3_nt: TGTGCCAGCAGCTTCGGGACAGGGGTAAAAGAAAAACTGTTTTTT
cdr3_aa: CASSFGTGVKEKLFF

j_call: TRBJ1-1
cdr3_length: 14
d_call: .
clone_size: .
v_call: TRBV27
cdr3_nt: TGTGCCAGCGCCTCCTTCGGGGCGAAAACTGAAGCTTTCTTT
cdr3_aa: CASASFGAKTEAFF

j_call: TRBJ2-7
cdr3_length: 14
d_call: TRBD1
clone_size: few
v_call: TRBV6-6
cdr3_nt: TGTGCCAGCAGTCGGTCAAGGGACAGCTACGAGCAGTACTTC
cdr3_aa: CASSRSRDSYEQYF

j_call: TRBJ2-1
cdr3_length: 15
d_call: TRBD2
clone_size: .
v_call: TRBV9
cdr3_nt: TGTGCCAGCAGCCCTAGACTAGCGGGAGACCCTGAGCAGTTCTTC
cdr3_aa: CASSPRLAGDPEQFF

j_call: TRBJ1-5
cdr3_length: 16
d_call: .
clone_size: .
v_call: TRBV7-9
cdr3_nt: TGTGCCAGCAGCTTAGGCTCGGGAGGCGGGTTTCAGCCCCAGCATTTT
cdr3_aa: CASSLGSGGGFQPQHF

j_call: TRBJ1-1
cdr3_length: 13
d_call: .
clone_size: .
v_call: TRBV30
cdr3_nt: TGTGCCTGGAGCCGAATGATGAACACTGAAGCTTTCTTT
cdr3_aa: CAWSRMMNTEAFF

j_call: TRBJ2-1
cdr3_length: 14
d_call: .
clone_size: .
v_call: TRBV12-5
cdr3_nt: TGTGCTAGTGGTTTGGAGGGAAACTACAATGAGCAGTTCTTC
cdr3_aa: CASGLEGNYNEQFF

j_call: TRBJ2-7
cdr3_length: 14
d_call: TRBD1
clone_size: .
v_call: TRBV7-9
cdr3_nt: TGTGCCAGCAGTCCACAGGGGGCTGGGTACGAGCAGTACTTC
cdr3_aa: CASSPQGAGYEQYF

j_call: TRBJ1-1
cdr3_length: 15
d_call: .
clone_size: .
v_call: TRBV2
cdr3_nt: TGTGCCAGCAGTGAATCGGGTCAGGTGAACACTGAAGCTTTCTTT
cdr3_aa: CASSESGQVNTEAFF

j_call: TRBJ1-1
cdr3_length: 13
d_call: .
clone_size: .
v_call: TRBV7-2
cdr3_nt: TGTGCCAGCAGCTTAGGAGTAGTGGAGAAAGCTTTCTTT
cdr3_aa: CASSLGVVEKAFF